The 7 T cell receptor beta chains below were found in one sample sequenced in a study of T-cell reconstitution after alpha-beta-depleted transplantation in children. Preparation of the TCRbeta library involved a method that used unique molecular identifiers. Each CDR3 protein gets one entry after TCRdb re-called the PCR reads with MiXCR. The data contain about 980,000 distinct CDR3 sequences, less than 30% of them singletons. The sequenced sample was PBMCs, mostly from graft donor cells, obtained 360 days after TCRalphabeta/CD19-depleted stem cell transplant. These receptors were taken from a boy younger than two who had a stem cell transplant for SCID, so the T cells may come from the graft donor.

This clonotype was seen a handful of times. The CDR3 loop reads CASSPDRGHGYTF. Written as DNA, the CDR3 is TGTGCCAGCAGCCCCGACAGGGGTCATGGCTACACCTTC. V gene TRBV12-3 or TRBV12-4 combines with J gene TRBJ1-2, with TRBD1 matching over 8 bases. The CDR3 runs 13 residues. The V gene end was trimmed by 6 bases and the J gene end by 6 bases; junction bases not matched to a gene: 6.

This clonotype was detected a few times. V and J are TRBV6-1 and TRBJ1-2; unclear D gene. V lost 6 bases and J lost 8, with 16 bases in between. The germline V gene has CDR1 MNHNS and CDR2 SASEGT. The CDR3 runs to 13 residues. CDR3 residues: CASSRGRIEGYTF. CDR3 coding DNA: TGTGCCAGCAGCCGCGGACGAATTGAAGGCTACACCTTC.

This clonotype has only one observation. The rearrangement links TRBV12-3 or TRBV12-4 to TRBJ1-6, with D perhaps TRBD1 (5 bases). V was trimmed by 6 bases and J by 0 bases, leaving 18 bases between them. The CDR3 has 18 amino acids. In DNA, the CDR3 is TGTGCCAGCAGCCCGGGGACGCGGGGGTTCTCCTATAATTCACCCCTCCACTTT. This gives the protein CASSPGTRGFSYNSPLHF.

A word on this clonotype: A much larger clone lies one base from this, so it may be a read error. This rearrangement joins TRBV2 to TRBJ1-1; TRBD1 is a possible D gene (5 bases). Trimming cost V 4 bases and J 3 bases, with 9 bases left between them. Germline V gene sequence: CDR1 SNHLY, CDR2 FYNNEI. This CDR3 comprises 13 residues. In DNA, the CDR3 is TGTGCCAGCAGTGGCATAGGGGACACTGAAGCTTTCTTT. Protein sequence: CASSGIGDTEAFF.

J is TRBJ2-2 and V is TRBV5-1; D may be TRBD1 or TRBD2 (5 bases each). The CDR3 is 15 residues long. The V and J ends lost 4 bases and 6 bases respectively, with 16 bases between them. The germline gives CDR1 SGHRS, CDR2 YFSETQ. The CDR3 region has the DNA TGCGCCAGCAGCCCCGGGGACGGCATACCCGGGGAGCTGTTTTTT. This encodes CASSPGDGIPGELFF.

The gene calls are TRBV4-1 and TRBJ2-1; D is perhaps TRBD2 (7 bases). The CDR3 is 16 residues long. CDR1 is MGHRA, CDR2 YSYEKL, per germline. V lost 3 bases and J 2 bases, leaving 14 bases between the germline ends. This CDR3 reads CASSQRGTSAYNEQFF. As DNA, the CDR3 is TGCGCCAGCAGCCAGCGGGGGACATCAGCCTACAATGAGCAGTTCTTC.

The chain recombines TRBV5-1 with TRBJ2-7, with 8 positions matching TRBD1. J gave up 6 bases and V 2 bases, and 16 bases lay outside the gene matches. Germline CDR1 reads SGHRS; CDR2 reads YFSETQ. CDR3 size: 17 residues. For the CDR3, the DNA is TGCGCCAGCAGCTTACAGGGGGTAGGAGTTTATACATCCGAGCAGTACTTC. Protein sequence: CASSLQGVGVYTSEQYF.